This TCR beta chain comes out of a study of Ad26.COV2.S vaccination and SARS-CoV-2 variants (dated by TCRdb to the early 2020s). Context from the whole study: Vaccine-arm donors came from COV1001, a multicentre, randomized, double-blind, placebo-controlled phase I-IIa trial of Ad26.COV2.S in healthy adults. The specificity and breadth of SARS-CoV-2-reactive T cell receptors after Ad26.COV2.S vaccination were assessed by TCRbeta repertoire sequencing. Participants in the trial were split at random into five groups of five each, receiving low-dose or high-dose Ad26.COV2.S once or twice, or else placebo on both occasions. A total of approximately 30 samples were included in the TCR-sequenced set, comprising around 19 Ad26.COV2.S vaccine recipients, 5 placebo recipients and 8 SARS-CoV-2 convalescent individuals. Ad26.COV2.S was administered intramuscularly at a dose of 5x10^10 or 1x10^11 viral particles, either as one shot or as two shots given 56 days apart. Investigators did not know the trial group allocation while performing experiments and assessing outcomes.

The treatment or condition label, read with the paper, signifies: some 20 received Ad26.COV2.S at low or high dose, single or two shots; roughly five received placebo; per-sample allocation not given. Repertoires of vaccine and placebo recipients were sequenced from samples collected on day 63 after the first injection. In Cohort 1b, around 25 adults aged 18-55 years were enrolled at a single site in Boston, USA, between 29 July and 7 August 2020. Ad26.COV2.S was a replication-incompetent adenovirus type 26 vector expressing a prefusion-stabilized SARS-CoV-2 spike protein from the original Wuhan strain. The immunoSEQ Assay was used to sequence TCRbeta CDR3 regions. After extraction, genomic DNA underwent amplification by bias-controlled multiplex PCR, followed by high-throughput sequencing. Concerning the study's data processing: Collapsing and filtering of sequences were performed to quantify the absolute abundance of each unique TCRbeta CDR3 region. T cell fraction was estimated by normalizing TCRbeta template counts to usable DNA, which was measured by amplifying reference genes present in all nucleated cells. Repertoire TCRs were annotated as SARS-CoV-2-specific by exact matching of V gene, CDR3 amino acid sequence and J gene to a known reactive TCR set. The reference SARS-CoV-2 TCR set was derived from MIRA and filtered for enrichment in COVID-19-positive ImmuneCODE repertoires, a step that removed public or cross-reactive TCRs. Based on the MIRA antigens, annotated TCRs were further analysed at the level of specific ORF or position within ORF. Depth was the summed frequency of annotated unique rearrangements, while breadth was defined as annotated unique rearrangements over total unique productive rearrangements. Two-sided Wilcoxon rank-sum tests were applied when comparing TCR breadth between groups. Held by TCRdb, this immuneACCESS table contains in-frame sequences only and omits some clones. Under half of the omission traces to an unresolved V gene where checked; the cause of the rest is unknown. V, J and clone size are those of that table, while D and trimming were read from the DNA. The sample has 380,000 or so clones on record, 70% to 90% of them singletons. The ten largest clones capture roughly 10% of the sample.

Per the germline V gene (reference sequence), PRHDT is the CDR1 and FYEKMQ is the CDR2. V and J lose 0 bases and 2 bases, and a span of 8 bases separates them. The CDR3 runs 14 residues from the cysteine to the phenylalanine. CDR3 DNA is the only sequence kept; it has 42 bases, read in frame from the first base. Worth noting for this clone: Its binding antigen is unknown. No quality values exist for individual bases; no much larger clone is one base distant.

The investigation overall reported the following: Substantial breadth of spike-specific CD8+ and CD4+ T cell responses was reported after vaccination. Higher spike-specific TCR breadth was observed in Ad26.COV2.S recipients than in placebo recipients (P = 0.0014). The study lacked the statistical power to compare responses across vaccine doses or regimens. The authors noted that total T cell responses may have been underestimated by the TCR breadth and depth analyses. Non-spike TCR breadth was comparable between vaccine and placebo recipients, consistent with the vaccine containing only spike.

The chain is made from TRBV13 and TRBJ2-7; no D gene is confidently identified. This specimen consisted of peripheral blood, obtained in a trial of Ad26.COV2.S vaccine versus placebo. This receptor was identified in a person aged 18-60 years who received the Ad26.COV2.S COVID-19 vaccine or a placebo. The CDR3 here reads CASSLGDDTYEQYF. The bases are TGTGCCAGCAGCTTAGGGGACGACACCTACGAGCAGTACTTC. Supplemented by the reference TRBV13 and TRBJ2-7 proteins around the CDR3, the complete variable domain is AAGVIQSPRHLIKEKRETATLKCYPIPRHDTVYWYQQGPGQDPQFLISFYEKMQSDKGSIPDRFSAQQFSDYHSELNMSSLELGDSALYFCASSLGDDTYEQYFGPGTRLTVT.